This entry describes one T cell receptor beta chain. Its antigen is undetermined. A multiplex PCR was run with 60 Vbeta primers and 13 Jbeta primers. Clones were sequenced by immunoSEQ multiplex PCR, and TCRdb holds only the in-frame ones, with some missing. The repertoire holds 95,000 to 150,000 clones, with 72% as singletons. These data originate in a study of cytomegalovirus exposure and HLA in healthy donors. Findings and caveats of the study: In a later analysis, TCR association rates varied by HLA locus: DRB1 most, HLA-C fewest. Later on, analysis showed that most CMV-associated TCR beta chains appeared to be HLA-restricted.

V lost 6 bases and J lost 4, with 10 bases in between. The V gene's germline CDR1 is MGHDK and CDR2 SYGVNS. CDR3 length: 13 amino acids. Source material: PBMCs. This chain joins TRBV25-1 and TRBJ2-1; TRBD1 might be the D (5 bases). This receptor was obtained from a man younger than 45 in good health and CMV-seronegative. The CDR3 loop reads CASRTAIYNEQFF. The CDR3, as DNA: TGTGCCAGCAGGACAGCTATATACAATGAGCAGTTCTTC. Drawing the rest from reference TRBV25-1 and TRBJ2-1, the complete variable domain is EADIYQTPRYLVIGTGKKITLECSQTMGHDKMYWYQQDPGMELHLIHYSYGVNSTEKGDLSSESTVSRIRTEHFPLTLESARPSHTSQYLCASRTAIYNEQFFGPGTRLTVL.